This is a list of T cell receptor beta chains from one sample in a study of blood T cell repertoires in COVID-19. Some clones are missing from TCRdb's copy, which holds only in-frame ones; the method was immunoSEQ multiplex PCR. The data show about 210,000 clones, roughly 90% seen once. Specimen: peripheral blood. These TCRs come from a woman in her forties with acute or convalescent COVID-19. Each CDR3 is given with its conserved first and last residue. D genes are given only for firm matches. Only some rows state a clone size, as once, few, many or a class for expanded clones.

J gene: TRBJ1-5; D gene: TRBD1; V gene: TRBV2; clone size: NA; CDR3 protein: CASSEGQGLGQPQHF; CDR3 DNA: TGTGCCAGCAGTGAAGGACAGGGGCTTGGTCAGCCCCAGCATTTT
J gene: TRBJ1-5; D gene: TRBD1; V gene: TRBV11-2; clone size: NA; CDR3 protein: CASSSLEGAQPQHF; CDR3 DNA: TGTGCCAGCAGCTCTCTGGAGGGGGCTCAGCCCCAGCATTTT
J gene: TRBJ1-2; D gene: NA; V gene: TRBV20-1; clone size: NA; CDR3 protein: CSVQRYYGYTF; CDR3 DNA: TGCAGTGTACAGAGATACTATGGCTACACCTTC
J gene: TRBJ2-2; D gene: NA; V gene: TRBV7-2; clone size: NA; CDR3 protein: CASSLGVTTGELFF; CDR3 DNA: TGTGCCAGCAGCTTAGGAGTGACAACTGGGGAGCTGTTTTTT
J gene: TRBJ1-1; D gene: NA; V gene: TRBV2; clone size: NA; CDR3 protein: CASTRGEAFF; CDR3 DNA: TGTGCCAGCACCCGCGGTGAAGCTTTCTTT
J gene: TRBJ2-3; D gene: NA; V gene: TRBV19; clone size: NA; CDR3 protein: CASSIDSGTDTQYF; CDR3 DNA: TGTGCCAGTAGTATAGATAGCGGCACAGATACGCAGTATTTT
J gene: TRBJ1-1; D gene: TRBD1; V gene: TRBV29-1; clone size: once; CDR3 protein: CSHTRTGWNTEAFF; CDR3 DNA: TGCAGCCACACTCGGACAGGCTGGAACACTGAAGCTTTCTTT
J gene: TRBJ1-2; D gene: TRBD1; V gene: TRBV2; clone size: NA; CDR3 protein: CASSEDRMGTENYGYTF; CDR3 DNA: TGTGCCAGCAGTGAGGACAGGATGGGAACGGAAAACTATGGCTACACCTTC
J gene: TRBJ1-5; D gene: TRBD1; V gene: TRBV2; clone size: NA; CDR3 protein: CASSRTGGGPQHF; CDR3 DNA: TGTGCCAGCAGCCGTACAGGGGGAGGGCCCCAGCATTTT
J gene: TRBJ1-5; D gene: NA; V gene: TRBV30; clone size: few; CDR3 protein: CAWSAQMGNQPQHF; CDR3 DNA: TGTGCCTGGAGTGCACAGATGGGCAATCAGCCCCAGCATTTT
J gene: TRBJ1-1; D gene: TRBD1; V gene: TRBV18; clone size: NA; CDR3 protein: CASSQDRAGEAFF; CDR3 DNA: TGTGCCAGCTCACAGGACAGGGCAGGTGAAGCTTTCTTT
J gene: TRBJ2-5; D gene: TRBD2; V gene: TRBV7-8; clone size: once; CDR3 protein: CASSLVMRGGRFVTQYF; CDR3 DNA: TGTGCCAGCAGCTTAGTTATGCGGGGGGGCCGTTTTGTGACCCAGTACTTC
J gene: TRBJ1-5; D gene: TRBD1; V gene: TRBV10-3; clone size: NA; CDR3 protein: CAISEFGQGAPNQPQHF; CDR3 DNA: TGTGCCATCAGTGAATTCGGACAGGGGGCACCCAATCAGCCCCAGCATTTT
J gene: TRBJ2-1; D gene: NA; V gene: TRBV5-1; clone size: NA; CDR3 protein: CASSLVDNEQFF; CDR3 DNA: TGCGCCAGCAGCTTGGTAGACAATGAGCAGTTCTTC
J gene: TRBJ1-6; D gene: NA; V gene: TRBV30; clone size: NA; CDR3 protein: CAWNLNRDSPLHF; CDR3 DNA: TGTGCCTGGAATCTCAACAGGGATTCACCCCTCCACTTT
J gene: TRBJ2-1; D gene: TRBD2; V gene: TRBV9; clone size: NA; CDR3 protein: CASSVVAGDYNEQFF; CDR3 DNA: TGTGCCAGCAGCGTCGTAGCGGGGGACTACAATGAGCAGTTCTTC
J gene: TRBJ2-2; D gene: NA; V gene: TRBV9; clone size: NA; CDR3 protein: CASGTGPNANTGELFF; CDR3 DNA: TGTGCCAGCGGAACAGGTCCTAACGCGAACACCGGGGAGCTGTTTTTT
J gene: TRBJ1-1; D gene: NA; V gene: TRBV6-5; clone size: NA; CDR3 protein: CASSPQGRNTEAFF; CDR3 DNA: TGTGCCAGCAGCCCCCAGGGCCGGAACACTGAAGCTTTCTTT
J gene: TRBJ1-2; D gene: NA; V gene: TRBV29-1; clone size: once; CDR3 protein: CSVSRGGHYGYTF; CDR3 DNA: TGCAGCGTTTCTCGAGGGGGTCACTATGGCTACACCTTC
J gene: TRBJ1-1; D gene: NA; V gene: TRBV6-6; clone size: NA; CDR3 protein: CASKGIQRGYTEAFF; CDR3 DNA: TGTGCCAGCAAGGGGATCCAGAGGGGGTACACTGAAGCTTTCTTT
J gene: TRBJ1-1; D gene: NA; V gene: TRBV15; clone size: NA; CDR3 protein: CATSGPSQGGLRSTIEAFF; CDR3 DNA: TGTGCCACCAGCGGGCCCTCCCAGGGTGGTTTGAGGTCGACGATAGAAGCTTTCTTT
J gene: TRBJ2-1; D gene: NA; V gene: TRBV25-1; clone size: NA; CDR3 protein: CASSGAVWAYNEQFF; CDR3 DNA: TGTGCCAGCAGCGGCGCGGTGTGGGCCTACAATGAGCAGTTCTTC
J gene: TRBJ2-5; D gene: TRBD2; V gene: TRBV2; clone size: NA; CDR3 protein: CASKWGSGGETQYF; CDR3 DNA: TGTGCCAGCAAGTGGGGTAGCGGGGGTGAGACCCAGTACTTC
J gene: TRBJ2-1; D gene: NA; V gene: TRBV4-1; clone size: once; CDR3 protein: CASSLSVEQFF; CDR3 DNA: TGCGCCAGCAGCCTTTCAGTTGAGCAGTTCTTC
J gene: TRBJ1-1; D gene: TRBD1; V gene: TRBV3-1/TRBV3-2; clone size: NA; CDR3 protein: CASSPIGGARTEAFF; CDR3 DNA: TGTGCCAGCAGTCCCATAGGGGGCGCGAGGACTGAAGCTTTCTTT
J gene: TRBJ1-2; D gene: NA; V gene: TRBV5-1; clone size: NA; CDR3 protein: CASSGQGNYGYTF; CDR3 DNA: TGCGCCAGCAGCGGTCAGGGAAACTATGGCTACACCTTC